This TCR beta chain is from a study of prognosis after radiotherapy for stage I lung cancer. Findings and limits, study-wide: Clone counts measured for unique TCRs fell after stereotactic body radiation therapy, median 10,088 versus 6,861. In patients who developed distant metastases, Shannon entropy measured after stereotactic body radiation therapy was lower, and baseline Shannon entropy was not associated with metastases.

CDR1 is SNHLY and CDR2 is FYNNEI in the germline V gene. The CDR3 spans 11 residues. For this clonotype: Its antigen remains unidentified. One end of the junction fails to match germline, which may point to a read error.

It was by two-round multiplex PCR that TCR beta CDR3 was amplified from genomic DNA. Amplification in first-round PCR relied on primers specific to each TRBV and TRBJ gene. TCRdb passed the multiplex PCR reads through MiXCR, listing each CDR3 protein once. The sample lists 15,000 to 20,000 distinct CDR3 sequences, roughly a quarter seen once, with 22% in the top ten. V gene TRBV2 combines with J gene TRBJ2-7; D remains unclear. The TCR comes from a donor aged 50 or older with non-small cell lung cancer. The input for sequencing was PBMCs, taken before or after stereotactic body radiation therapy (not recorded which). The CDR3 loop reads CASSEALLPHF. In DNA form, the CDR3 reads TGTGCCAGCAGTGAAGCGCTTCTGCCACACTTC.